These 9 T cell receptor beta chains came from one sample sequenced in a study of low-dose radiotherapy and immunotherapy resistance in tumors. TRAV- and TRBV-specific primers were used for first-strand cDNA, which covered alpha and beta chains. TCR amplification ran roughly 21 PCR cycles using constant-region and V-primer adapter primers. TCRdb used MiXCR to reprocess the reads, holding one entry per CDR3 protein. The repertoire holds more than 50,000 distinct CDR3 sequences, with roughly 29% as singletons. Described time point: before trial treatment. Material: PBMCs, obtained before treatment. The receptors here all came from a male donor with rectosigmoid adenocarcinoma.

The rearrangement uses TRBV12-5 and TRBJ1-5; TRBD1 aligns across 12 bases. This CDR3 has 21 amino acids. V shed 2 bases and J 6 bases; nucleotides not matched to a gene: 20. Germline V gene sequence: CDR1 LGHNT, CDR2 FRNRAP. CDR3 protein: CASGLSSLYCRGTGGCQPQHF. The CDR3 DNA reads as TGTGCTAGTGGTTTGTCTTCCCTTTATTGTCGGGGGACAGGGGGCTGTCAGCCCCAGCATTTT.

Many counts were recorded for this clonotype. This rearrangement joins TRBV28 to TRBJ2-3, with 9 nucleotides matching TRBD2. This CDR3 region has 15 residues. CDR1 and CDR2 (germline): MDHEN, SYDVKM. Trimming removed 6 bases from V and 0 bases from J; junction bases left unmatched: 4. The CDR3 nucleotides read TGTGCCAGCAGCTCCAGCGGGGGGAGCACAGATACGCAGTATTTT. This gives the protein CASSSSGGSTDTQYF.

This clonotype was recorded many times. The junction shows a germline mismatch at one end, possibly a read error. This rearrangement joins TRBV14 to TRBJ2-6; 7 bases are shared with TRBD1. The CDR3 is made up of 16 amino acids. Germline loops: CDR1 SGHDN, CDR2 FVKESK. CDR3 sequence reads: CASSRGQSSWANVLTF. The DNA for the CDR3 is TGTGCCAGCAGCCGGGGACAGTCCTCTTGGGCCAACGTCCTGACTTTC.

In its sample, this clonotype was seen many times. The rearrangement joins TRBV28 to TRBJ1-3; 8 bases agree with TRBD1. The CDR3 extends over 17 amino acids. The V segment lost 5 bases and the J segment 0 bases; nucleotides outside the gene matches: 9. Germline assignment: CDR1 MDHEN and CDR2 SYDVKM. CDR3 bases: TGTGCCAGCAGTCTCGGACAGGGAGGTGTCTCTGGAAACACCATATATTTT. This encodes CASSLGQGGVSGNTIYF.

This clonotype showed up many times. J is TRBJ1-1 and V is TRBV3-1; no firm D call. Looked up from germline, CDR1 is LGHDT and CDR2 is YNNKEL (reference sequence). V gave up 0 bases and J gave up 2 bases, with 10 bases separating them. The CDR3 is 15 residues long. The CDR3 sequence is CASSQDAWGNTEAFF. Written as DNA, the CDR3 is TGTGCCAGCAGCCAAGACGCCTGGGGTAACACTGAAGCTTTCTTT.

In this sample, this clonotype turned up a few times. A read error likely explains this, since a far larger clone differs by one base. V gene TRBV11-1 combines with J gene TRBJ2-7, with D perhaps assigned TRBD1 or TRBD2 (6 bases each). Germline CDR1 reads SGHAT; CDR2 reads FQDESV (reference sequence). Trimming removed 5 bases from V and 7 bases from J, with 21 bases in between. This CDR3 region has 15 residues. CDR3 residues: CASSTKGGGSNEQYF. For the CDR3, the DNA is TGTGCCAGCAGCACCAAGGGGGGCGGGTCCAATGAGCAGTACTTC.

About this clonotype itself: A read error likely explains this, since a far larger clone differs by one base. This rearrangement joins TRBV11-2 to TRBJ2-3; no definite D call. The CDR3 sequence is 17 residues long. Germline CDR1 is SGHAT and CDR2 is FQNNGV. The CDR3 sequence: CVSSSLPVEEHTDTQYF. CDR3 sequence (DNA): TGTGTCAGCAGCTCCCTCCCGGTAGAGGAACACACAGATACGCAGTATTTT.

This clonotype was seen repeatedly, ten times or more. This chain joins TRBV6-6 and TRBJ2-5; the D gene is possibly TRBD2 (6 bases). CDR1 MNHNY and CDR2 SVGAGI come from the germline V gene (reference sequence). The CDR3 contains 14 residues. V gave up 11 bases and J gave up 7 bases, with 23 bases separating them. The chain's CDR3 is CASWGTQQGGTQYF. The CDR3 nucleotides are TGTGCCTCCTGGGGGACTCAGCAAGGCGGGACCCAGTACTTC.

This clonotype was detected ten times or more. The chain links TRBV6-2 or TRBV6-3 to TRBJ2-1, with D possibly TRBD2 on 6 matching bases. This CDR3 contains 15 residues. V dropped 7 bases and J dropped 0 bases, with 13 bases sitting between them. Germline V CDR1 and CDR2: MNHEY, SVGEGT. In DNA, the CDR3 is TGTGCCAGCAATGTCGCGGGAAGCTCCTACAATGAGCAGTTCTTC. This gives the protein CASNVAGSSYNEQFF.